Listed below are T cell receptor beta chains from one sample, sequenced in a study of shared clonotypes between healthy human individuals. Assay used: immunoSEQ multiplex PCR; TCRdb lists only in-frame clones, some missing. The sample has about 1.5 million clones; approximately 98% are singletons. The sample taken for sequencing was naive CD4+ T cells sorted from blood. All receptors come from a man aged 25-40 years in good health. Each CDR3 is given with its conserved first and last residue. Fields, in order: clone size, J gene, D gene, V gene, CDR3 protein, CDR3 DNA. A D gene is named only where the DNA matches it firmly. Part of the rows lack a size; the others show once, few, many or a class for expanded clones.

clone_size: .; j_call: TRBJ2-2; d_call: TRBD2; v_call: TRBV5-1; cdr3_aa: CASSLETSRGELFF; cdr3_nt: TGCGCCAGCAGCTTGGAGACTAGCCGCGGGGAGCTGTTTTTT
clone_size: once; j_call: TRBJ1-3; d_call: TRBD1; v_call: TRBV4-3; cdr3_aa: CASSQFRHGTGGGNTIYF; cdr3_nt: TGCGCCAGCAGCCAATTTAGACACGGGACAGGGGGTGGAAACACCATATATTTT
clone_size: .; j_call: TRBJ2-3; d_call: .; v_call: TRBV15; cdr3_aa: CATSRRGTTDTQYF; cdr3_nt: TGTGCCACCAGTCGGAGGGGGACGACAGATACGCAGTATTTT
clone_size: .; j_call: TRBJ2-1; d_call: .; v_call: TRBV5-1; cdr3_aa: CASSPGAYNEQFF; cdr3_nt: TGCGCCAGCAGCCCGGGGGCCTACAATGAGCAGTTCTTC
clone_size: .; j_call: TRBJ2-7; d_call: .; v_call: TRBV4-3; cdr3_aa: CASSQEFLAPYEQYF; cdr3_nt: TGCGCCAGCAGCCAAGAATTCCTAGCTCCCTACGAGCAGTACTTC
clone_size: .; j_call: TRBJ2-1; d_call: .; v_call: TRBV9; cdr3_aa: CASSVAGALYNEQFF; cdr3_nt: TGTGCCAGCAGCGTAGCGGGGGCCTTGTACAATGAGCAGTTCTTC
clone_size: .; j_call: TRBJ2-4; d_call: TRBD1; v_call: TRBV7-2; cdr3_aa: CASSRDRGGIQYF; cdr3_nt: TGTGCCAGCAGCCGGGACAGGGGAGGCATTCAGTACTTC
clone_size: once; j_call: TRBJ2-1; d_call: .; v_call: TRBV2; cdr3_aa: CASKWDNEQFF; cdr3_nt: TGTGCCAGCAAGTGGGACAATGAGCAGTTCTTC
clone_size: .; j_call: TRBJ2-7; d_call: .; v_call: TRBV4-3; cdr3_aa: CASSPKESVYEQYF; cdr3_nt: TGCGCCAGCAGCCCTAAAGAAAGTGTTTACGAGCAGTACTTC
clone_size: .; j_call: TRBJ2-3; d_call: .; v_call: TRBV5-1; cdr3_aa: CASSLGLTRTDTQYF; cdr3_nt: TGCGCCAGCAGCTTGGGACTGACCCGCACAGATACGCAGTATTTT
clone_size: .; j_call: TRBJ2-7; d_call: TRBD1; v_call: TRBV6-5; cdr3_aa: CASSRQGDPSYEQYF; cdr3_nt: TGTGCCAGCAGCAGACAGGGGGATCCTTCCTACGAGCAGTACTTC
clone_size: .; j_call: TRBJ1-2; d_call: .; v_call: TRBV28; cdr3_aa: CASSLVVAYGYTF; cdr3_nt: TGTGCCAGCAGTTTAGTAGTAGCCTATGGCTACACCTTC
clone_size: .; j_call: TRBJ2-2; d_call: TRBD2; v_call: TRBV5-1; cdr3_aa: CASSTGLAGGNTGELFF; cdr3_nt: TGCGCCAGCAGCACCGGACTAGCGGGAGGAAACACCGGGGAGCTGTTTTTT
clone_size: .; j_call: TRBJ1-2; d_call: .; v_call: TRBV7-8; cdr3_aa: CASSLGHRDYGYTF; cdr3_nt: TGTGCCAGCAGCTTAGGTCACAGGGACTATGGCTACACCTTC
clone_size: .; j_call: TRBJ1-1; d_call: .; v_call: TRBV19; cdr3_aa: CASSIGGVSRFTEAFF; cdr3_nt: TGTGCCAGTAGTATAGGTGGGGTGTCGCGGTTCACTGAAGCTTTCTTT
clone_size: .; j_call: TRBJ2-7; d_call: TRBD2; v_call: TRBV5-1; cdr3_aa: CASSPTSGTYEQYF; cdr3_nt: TGCGCCAGCAGCCCTACTAGCGGTACCTACGAGCAGTACTTC
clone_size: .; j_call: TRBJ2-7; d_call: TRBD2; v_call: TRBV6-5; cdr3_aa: CASSWASGTSYEQYF; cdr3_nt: TGTGCCAGCAGTTGGGCTAGCGGGACCTCCTACGAGCAGTACTTC
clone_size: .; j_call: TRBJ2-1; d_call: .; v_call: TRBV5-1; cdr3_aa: CASSLAKRLEGEEQFF; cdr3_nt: TGCGCCAGCAGCTTGGCCAAACGACTAGAGGGTGAAGAGCAGTTCTTC
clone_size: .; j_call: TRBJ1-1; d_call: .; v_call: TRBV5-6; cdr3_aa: CASSLMGLRDMNTEAFF; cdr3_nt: TGTGCCAGCAGCTTGATGGGCCTGCGAGACATGAACACTGAAGCTTTCTTT
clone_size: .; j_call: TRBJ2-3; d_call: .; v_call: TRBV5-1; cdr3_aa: CASQQGPSTDTQYF; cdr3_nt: TGCGCCAGCCAACAGGGTCCTAGCACAGATACGCAGTATTTT
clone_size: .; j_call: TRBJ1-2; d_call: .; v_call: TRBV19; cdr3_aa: CASKGGRTRGYTF; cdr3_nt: TGTGCCAGTAAGGGGGGCAGGACTCGTGGCTACACCTTC
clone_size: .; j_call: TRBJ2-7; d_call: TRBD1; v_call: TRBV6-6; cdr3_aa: CASSYSDRDEQYF; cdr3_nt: TGTGCCAGCAGTTACTCCGACAGGGACGAGCAGTACTTC
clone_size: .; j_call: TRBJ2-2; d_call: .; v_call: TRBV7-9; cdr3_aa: CASSLEGGELFF; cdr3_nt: TGTGCCAGCAGCTTAGAAGGCGGGGAGCTGTTTTTT
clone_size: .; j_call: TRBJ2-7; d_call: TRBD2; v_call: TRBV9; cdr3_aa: CASSVGLAPGEQYF; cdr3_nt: TGTGCCAGCAGCGTGGGACTAGCGCCAGGCGAGCAGTACTTC
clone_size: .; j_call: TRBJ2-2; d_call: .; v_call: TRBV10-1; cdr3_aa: CASRRLSLTGELFF; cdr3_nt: TGCGCCAGCAGGCGGCTATCACTAACCGGGGAGCTGTTTTTT
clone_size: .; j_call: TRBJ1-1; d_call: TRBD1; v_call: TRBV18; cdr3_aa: CASSLGQEAEAFF; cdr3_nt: TGTGCCAGCTCACTGGGACAGGAAGCTGAAGCTTTCTTT
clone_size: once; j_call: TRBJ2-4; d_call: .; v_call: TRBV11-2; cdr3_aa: CASSLWAGVAKNIQYF; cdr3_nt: TGTGCCAGCAGCTTATGGGCAGGCGTAGCCAAAAACATTCAGTACTTC
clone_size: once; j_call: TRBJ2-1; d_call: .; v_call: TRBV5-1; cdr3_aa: CASSLAAYEQFF; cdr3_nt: TGCGCCAGCAGCTTGGCTGCATATGAGCAGTTCTTC
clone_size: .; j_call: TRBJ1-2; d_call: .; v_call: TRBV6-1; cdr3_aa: CASSDNIWNYGYTF; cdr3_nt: TGTGCCAGCAGTGACAACATATGGAACTATGGCTACACCTTC
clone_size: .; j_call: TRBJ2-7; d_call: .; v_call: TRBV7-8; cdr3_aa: CASSLVIGGGYEQYF; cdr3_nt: TGTGCCAGCAGCTTAGTCATTGGGGGCGGCTACGAGCAGTACTTC